This is a list of T cell receptor beta chains from one sample in a study of human T cells and chemical hapten exposure. TCRdb itself ran the RACE reads through MiXCR, one entry per CDR3 protein. The table lists about 40,000 distinct CDR3 sequences, less than 3.5% of them singletons. This specimen was whole blood, taken in connection with sensitization to the hapten diphenylcyclopropenone (DPC). These receptors all stem from a man aged 40-55 years with alopecia areata. Some clones in this sample may be carry-over from other donors' samples. Both conserved end residues are part of each CDR3. Each record gives: V gene, D gene, clone size, J gene, CDR3 protein, CDR3 DNA. D genes are given only for firm matches. Size is omitted from some rows. Given values are once, few, many or a class for expanded clones.

TRBV10-2,TRBD1,medium-sized,TRBJ2-1,CASSVQGYNEQFF,TGCGCCAGCAGTGTACAGGGGTACAATGAGCAGTTCTTC
TRBV20-1,-,many,TRBJ2-1,CSARAGPSSYNEQFF,TGCAGTGCTAGAGCGGGCCCGAGCTCCTACAATGAGCAGTTCTTC
TRBV29-1,-,many,TRBJ2-6,CSVSRGSGANVLTF,TGCAGCGTTTCCCGTGGTTCTGGGGCCAACGTCCTGACTTTC
TRBV15,TRBD2,many,TRBJ2-7,CATSRSGTSGSLYF,TGTGCCACCAGCCGATCCGGGACTAGCGGTTCCCTGTACTTC
TRBV20-1,-,many,TRBJ1-3,CSARDPGGIGDFSGNTIYF,TGCAGTGCTAGAGACCCCGGGGGGATTGGGGATTTCTCTGGAAACACCATATATTTT
TRBV3-1,-,many,TRBJ2-6,CASSQGGSGANVLTF,TGTGCCAGCAGCCAAGGAGGGTCTGGGGCCAACGTCCTGACTTTC
TRBV28,-,many,TRBJ2-3,CASSVGGPSTDTQYF,TGTGCCAGCAGCGTCGGAGGGCCAAGCACAGATACGCAGTATTTT
TRBV5-1,TRBD2,many,TRBJ2-3,CASSWTSSTDTQYF,TGCGCCAGCAGCTGGACTAGCAGCACAGATACGCAGTATTTT
TRBV5-1,TRBD1,few,TRBJ2-5,CATSRGQGAVETQYF,TGCGCCACCTCAAGGGGACAGGGGGCTGTGGAGACCCAGTACTTC
TRBV2,TRBD1,-,TRBJ1-5,CATRQGESNQPQHF,TGTGCCACCAGACAGGGTGAGAGCAATCAGCCCCAGCATTTT
TRBV5-1,TRBD2,few,TRBJ2-3,CASSSGTSADTQYF,TGCGCCAGCAGTTCCGGGACTAGCGCAGATACGCAGTATTTT
TRBV12-3/TRBV12-4,TRBD1,many,TRBJ2-3,CASKPGTGFLTDTQYF,TGTGCCAGCAAGCCCGGGACAGGGTTTCTCACAGATACGCAGTATTTT
TRBV12-3/TRBV12-4,TRBD2,-,TRBJ2-1,CASSPREGSYNEQFF,TGTGCCAGCAGTCCTCGGGAGGGCTCCTACAATGAGCAGTTCTTC
TRBV12-3/TRBV12-4,-,many,TRBJ1-5,CASSPGTPNQPQHF,TGTGCCAGCAGTCCCGGGACACCGAATCAGCCCCAGCATTTT
TRBV2,-,many,TRBJ2-2,CASSVFAANTGELFF,TGTGCCAGCAGTGTCTTTGCGGCGAACACCGGGGAGCTGTTTTTT
TRBV24-1,-,many,TRBJ2-1,CATGELAYNEQFF,TGTGCCACCGGCGAGTTAGCCTACAATGAGCAGTTCTTC
TRBV13,TRBD2,many,TRBJ2-1,CASSPASGRYEQFF,TGTGCCAGCAGCCCGGCTAGCGGGAGGTATGAGCAGTTCTTC
TRBV28,-,many,TRBJ1-2,CASTQRYGYTF,TGTGCCAGCACCCAGCGATATGGCTACACCTTC
TRBV6-1,-,many,TRBJ2-2,CASSGVWATGELFF,TGTGCCAGCAGCGGGGTCTGGGCCACCGGGGAGCTGTTTTTT
TRBV4-1,-,many,TRBJ1-1,CASSQLKENTEAFF,TGCGCCAGCAGCCAATTAAAGGAGAACACTGAAGCTTTCTTT
TRBV7-2,-,many,TRBJ1-3,CASSLVAPSSGNTIYF,TGTGCCAGCAGCTTAGTAGCGCCGAGCTCTGGAAACACCATATATTTT
TRBV11-3,TRBD2,many,TRBJ2-3,CASSPGTSGSYSDTQYF,TGTGCCAGCAGCCCTGGGACTAGCGGGAGCTATTCAGATACGCAGTATTTT
TRBV6-6,-,-,TRBJ1-2,CASSYDRTVNYGYTF,TGTGCCAGCAGTTACGATAGGACAGTAAACTATGGCTACACCTTC
TRBV6-6,-,many,TRBJ1-2,CASAEQGGYGYTF,TGTGCCAGCGCGGAACAGGGAGGCTATGGCTACACCTTC
TRBV6-6,TRBD2,few,TRBJ2-7,CASSYISGVEAYEQYF,TGTGCCAGCAGTTACATTAGCGGGGTCGAGGCCTACGAGCAGTACTTC
TRBV28,-,many,TRBJ2-3,CASSGEGGRTDTQYF,TGTGCCAGCTCCGGTGAGGGCGGACGCACAGATACGCAGTATTTT
TRBV7-9,TRBD2,many,TRBJ2-7,CASSSLVSSGMGSYEQYF,TGTGCCAGCAGCTCTCTTGTTAGTAGCGGGATGGGTTCCTACGAGCAGTACTTC
TRBV20-1,TRBD1,few,TRBJ1-4,CSARDRKDRGDEKLFF,TGCAGTGCTAGAGATCGTAAAGACAGGGGAGATGAAAAACTGTTTTTT
TRBV3-1,TRBD2,many,TRBJ2-1,CASSHPPTSLAYNEQFF,TGTGCCAGCAGCCATCCCCCGACTAGCCTAGCCTACAATGAGCAGTTCTTC
TRBV7-2,-,many,TRBJ1-6,CASSPGTLRSPLHF,TGTGCCAGCAGCCCCGGGACACTCCGTTCACCCCTCCACTTT
TRBV11-2,-,many,TRBJ1-2,CASSLGDGANYGYTF,TGTGCCAGCAGCTTAGGGGACGGGGCTAACTATGGCTACACCTTC
TRBV5-1,-,many,TRBJ2-1,CASSLGEVDNEQFF,TGCGCCAGCAGCTTGGGTGAGGTAGACAATGAGCAGTTCTTC
TRBV18,TRBD1,many,TRBJ2-3,CASSPVTGGIADTQYF,TGTGCCAGCTCACCAGTCACAGGGGGCATCGCAGATACGCAGTATTTT
TRBV7-9,-,many,TRBJ2-3,CASSLAEGDTQYF,TGTGCCAGCAGCTTAGCAGAAGGGGATACGCAGTATTTT
TRBV10-3,-,many,TRBJ2-1,CAISESRVLGAPGEQFF,TGTGCCATCAGTGAGTCGCGGGTTCTCGGGGCTCCCGGGGAGCAGTTCTTC
TRBV2,TRBD1,many,TRBJ1-4,CASSATGRVEKLFF,TGTGCCAGCAGCGCGACAGGGCGGGTTGAAAAACTGTTTTTT
TRBV21-1,-,-,TRBJ1-5,CASSTAGQGDQPQHF,TGTGCCAGCAGCACCGCGGGACAGGGGGATCAGCCCCAGCATTTT
TRBV14,TRBD2,many,TRBJ2-3,CASSQIAGGPTDTQYF,TGTGCCAGCAGCCAGATAGCGGGAGGGCCCACAGATACGCAGTATTTT
TRBV4-2,TRBD2,many,TRBJ2-1,CASRGQGPRRTSGRINEQFF,TGTGCCAGCAGGGGACAGGGGCCTCGAAGGACTAGCGGGAGGATCAATGAGCAGTTCTTC
TRBV12-3/TRBV12-4,-,many,TRBJ1-2,CASSIGPPGVYGYTF,TGTGCCAGCAGTATTGGGCCCCCGGGAGTATATGGCTACACCTTC
TRBV28,TRBD1,many,TRBJ2-3,CASSLLGTGFTDTQYF,TGTGCCAGCAGTTTGCTTGGGACAGGTTTCACAGATACGCAGTATTTT
TRBV7-2,TRBD2,many,TRBJ2-3,CASGTRNTDTQYF,TGTGCCAGCGGGACTAGAAACACAGATACGCAGTATTTT
TRBV20-1,TRBD1,many,TRBJ1-2,CSARDTGTGNYGYTF,TGCAGTGCTAGAGACACCGGGACAGGGAACTATGGCTACACCTTC
TRBV10-3,-,few,TRBJ1-1,CAISDFEGNTEAFF,TGTGCCATCAGTGATTTTGAGGGGAACACTGAAGCTTTCTTT
TRBV10-3,-,-,TRBJ2-3,CAISGTYTDTQYF,TGTGCCATCAGCGGGACGTACACAGATACGCAGTATTTT
TRBV6-6,TRBD1,many,TRBJ2-7,CASSYVRQGYSYEQYF,TGTGCCAGCAGTTACGTGCGACAGGGCTACTCCTACGAGCAGTACTTC
TRBV6-1,TRBD2,few,TRBJ2-1,CASLGLADSYNEQFF,TGTGCCAGCTTGGGACTAGCGGACTCCTACAATGAGCAGTTCTTC